This TCR beta chain comes out of a study of blood T cell repertoires in COVID-19. In the study overall: The United States, Italy and Spain were the sources of the acute and convalescent COVID-19 samples. T cells, B-cell-depleted T cells, or PBMCs provided the cDNA or gDNA that served as material.

Germline-derived CDR1 and CDR2 are SGHTS and YDEGEE. Trimming removed 2 bases at V and 2 bases at J, with 12 bases between. The CDR3 contains 15 residues. In the authors' workflow: Quantification of nucleated cells was approximated via reference gene primer amplification. Data came from immunoSEQ multiplex PCR; TCRdb stores just in-frame clones and leaves some out. V, J and clone size are those of that table, while D and trimming were read from the DNA. The top ten hold 6.5% to 8.5% of the sample, which has 110,000 or so clones, 87% seen once. The origin of this receptor is a human donor in a cohort sampled during active COVID-19. The V and J genes are TRBV5-8 and TRBJ2-3; D perhaps matches TRBD1 (6 bases). The specimen sequenced was peripheral blood. The CDR3 DNA sequence: TGTGCCAGCAGCTTCCGGGACACCAACACAGATACGCAGTATTTT. It codes for CASSFRDTNTDTQYF.